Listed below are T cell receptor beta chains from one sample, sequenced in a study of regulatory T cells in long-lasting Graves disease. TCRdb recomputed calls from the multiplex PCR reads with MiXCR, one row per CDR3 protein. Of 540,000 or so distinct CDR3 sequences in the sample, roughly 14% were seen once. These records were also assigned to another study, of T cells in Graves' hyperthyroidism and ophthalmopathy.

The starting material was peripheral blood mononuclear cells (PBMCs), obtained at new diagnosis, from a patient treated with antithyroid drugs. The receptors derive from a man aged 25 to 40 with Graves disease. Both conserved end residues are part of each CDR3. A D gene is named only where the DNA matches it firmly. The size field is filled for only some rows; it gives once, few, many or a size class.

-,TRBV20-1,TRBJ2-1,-,TGCAGTGCTGGAACCCGGGACAAATACAATGAGCAGTTCTTC,CSAGTRDKYNEQFF
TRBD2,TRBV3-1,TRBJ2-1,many,TGTGCCAGCAGCCAAGAAGTGGGACTAGCGGGAGTCCCCCCTTTCAATGAGCAGTTCTTC,CASSQEVGLAGVPPFNEQFF
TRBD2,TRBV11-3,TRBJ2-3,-,TGTGTCAGCAGCCTGGGGACTAGCGGCACAGATACGCAGTATTTT,CVSSLGTSGTDTQYF
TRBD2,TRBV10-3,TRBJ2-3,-,TGTGCCATCAGAACCGGGACTAGTCAAACAGATACGCAGTATTTT,CAIRTGTSQTDTQYF
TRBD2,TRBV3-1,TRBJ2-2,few,TGTGCCAGCAGCCTTACCGGGACTAGCGGGATGGTTCTTACCGGGGAGCTGTTTTTT,CASSLTGTSGMVLTGELFF
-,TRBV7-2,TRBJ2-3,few,TGTGCCAGCAGCTTTACCGGGACGGTGGTTGGTACGCAGTATTTT,CASSFTGTVVGTQYF
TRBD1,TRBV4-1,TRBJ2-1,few,TGCGCCAGCAGCCAAGCTCAGGGGGTTGGTGAGCAGTTCTTC,CASSQAQGVGEQFF
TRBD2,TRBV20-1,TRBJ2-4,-,TGCAGTGCTAGAGATTCGGCGGGAGTGGGGTTGAGTGACATTCAGTACTTC,CSARDSAGVGLSDIQYF
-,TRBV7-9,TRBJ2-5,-,TGTGCCAGCAGCCCCGGGCCAAGAAAAAAGTACTTC,CASSPGPRKKYF
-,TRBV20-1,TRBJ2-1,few,TGCAGTGCTATAATGCAGGACACAAAGCAGTTCTTC,CSAIMQDTKQFF
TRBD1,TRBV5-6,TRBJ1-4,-,TGTGCCAGCAGCACGGACAGGCGCTATAATGAAAAACTGTTTTTT,CASSTDRRYNEKLFF
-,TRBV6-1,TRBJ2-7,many,TGTGCCAGCAGTCCCCCCGGACACTACGAGCAGTACTTC,CASSPPGHYEQYF
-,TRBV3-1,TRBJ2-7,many,TGTGCCAGCAGCCAAGGGGGCCGGAGCTCCTACGAGCAGTACTTC,CASSQGGRSSYEQYF
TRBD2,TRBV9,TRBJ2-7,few,TGTGCCAGCAGCGTATCTAGCGGGAGCTCCTACGAGCAGTACTTC,CASSVSSGSSYEQYF
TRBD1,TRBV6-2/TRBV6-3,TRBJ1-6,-,TGTGCCAGCAGTTACTCGATGATTTTCACAGGGGGAAGGGGATCACCCCTCCACTTT,CASSYSMIFTGGRGSPLHF
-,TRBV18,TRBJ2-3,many,TGTGCCAGCTCACCAAGACAGGCCACAGATACGCAGTATTTT,CASSPRQATDTQYF
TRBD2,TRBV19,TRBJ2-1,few,TGTGCCAGCGGACTAGCGGGGGGGTCGACCTACAATGAGCAGTTCTTC,CASGLAGGSTYNEQFF
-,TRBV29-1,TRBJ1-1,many,TGCAGCGTTGACAGGGATCGGGACACTGAAGCTTTCTTT,CSVDRDRDTEAFF
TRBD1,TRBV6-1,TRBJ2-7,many,TGTGCCAGCAGTCCCGGGACAGGGAAGTACTTC,CASSPGTGKYF
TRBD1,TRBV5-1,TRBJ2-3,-,TGCGCCAGCAGCGGCCAACAGGGGGCGCGTGCAGATACGCAGTATTTT,CASSGQQGARADTQYF
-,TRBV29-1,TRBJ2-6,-,TGCAGCGGTGGGAGGTCGGGCTCTGGGGCCAACGTCCTGACTTTC,CSGGRSGSGANVLTF
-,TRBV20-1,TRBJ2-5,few,TGCAGTGCAGGTCGGCGGGAAGAAAAGACCCAGTACTTC,CSAGRREEKTQYF
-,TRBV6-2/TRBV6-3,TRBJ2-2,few,TGTGCCAGCAGATGGGGGGAAAGGACCGGGGAGCTGTTTTTT,CASRWGERTGELFF
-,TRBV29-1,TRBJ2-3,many,TGCAGCGTTGAGATGGGACAACGAGATACGCAGTATTTT,CSVEMGQRDTQYF
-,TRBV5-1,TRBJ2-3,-,TGTGCCAGCTCCCCGGACCTGAAGGATACGCAGTATTTT,CASSPDLKDTQYF
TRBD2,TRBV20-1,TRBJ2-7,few,TGCAGTGCCCGCCCTAGCGGCTTCTACGAGCAGTACTTC,CSARPSGFYEQYF
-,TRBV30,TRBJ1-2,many,TGTGCCTGGAAACAGAGGACCACTAACTATGGCTACACCTTC,CAWKQRTTNYGYTF
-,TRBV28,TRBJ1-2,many,TGTGCCACCCCCGGGACACCAAACCTAGATAACTATGGCTACACCTTC,CATPGTPNLDNYGYTF
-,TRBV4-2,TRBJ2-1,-,TGTGCCAGCAGCCAAGACCCAACCCGGGGTTCTAGGCCGTTCTTC,CASSQDPTRGSRPFF
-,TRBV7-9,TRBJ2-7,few,TGTGCCAGCTGGGGGGACAGCTCCTACGAGCAGTACTTC,CASWGDSSYEQYF
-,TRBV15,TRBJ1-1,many,TGTGCCACCAGCGGGGTGAGGAACACTGAAGCTTTCTTT,CATSGVRNTEAFF
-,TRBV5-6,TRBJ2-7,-,TGTGCCAGCAGCTTGACCGTAACCTACGAGCAGTACTTC,CASSLTVTYEQYF
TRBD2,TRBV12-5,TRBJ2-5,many,TGTGCTAGTGGGGCCGGGACTAGCTACCAAGAGACCCAGTACTTC,CASGAGTSYQETQYF
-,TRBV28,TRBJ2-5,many,TGTGCCAGCAGTTTAAGCGCGGGGCAAGAGACCCAGTACTTC,CASSLSAGQETQYF
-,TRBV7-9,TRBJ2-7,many,TGTGCCAGCAGCGGAGGAGTCTACGAGCAGTACTTC,CASSGGVYEQYF
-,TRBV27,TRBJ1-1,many,TGTGCCAGCAGTTTGGCAGGGGAGGGCACTGAAGCTTTCTTT,CASSLAGEGTEAFF
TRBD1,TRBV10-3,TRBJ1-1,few,TGTGTCATCAAAGGACAGGCCGTGATGGAAGCTTTCTTT,CVIKGQAVMEAFF
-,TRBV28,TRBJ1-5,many,TGTGCCAGTACAGCAGTGAGCAATCAGCCCCAGCATTTT,CASTAVSNQPQHF
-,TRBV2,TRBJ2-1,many,TGTGCCAGCAGTGACCGGAGCCCATCCTCGGATGAGCAGTTCTTC,CASSDRSPSSDEQFF
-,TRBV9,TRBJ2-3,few,TGTGCCAGCAGCGTGGTGGCGGGCCCCACAGATACGCAGTATTTT,CASSVVAGPTDTQYF